These T cell receptor beta chains were read from a single sample in a study of CD8+ T cells in alopecia areata. Here immunoSEQ multiplex PCR was the method, and the copy in TCRdb shows in-frame clones only, minus some. This table has roughly 130,000 clones, around 50% appearing once. The sample consisted of CD4+ T cells sorted from blood, taken at week 0. The source is a human donor with alopecia areata. Each CDR3 is given with its conserved first and last residue. The D gene is left open where the match is weak. The listing skips clone size in some rows; elsewhere it reads once, few, many or a size class.

D gene: NA; V gene: TRBV9; clone size: NA; J gene: TRBJ1-2; CDR3 protein: CASTGTGGGYTF; CDR3 DNA: TGTGCCAGCACAGGGACGGGTGGCGGCTACACCTTC
D gene: TRBD2; V gene: TRBV4-3; clone size: NA; J gene: TRBJ2-5; CDR3 protein: CASSQDRGGSETQYF; CDR3 DNA: TGCGCCAGCAGCCAAGATCGGGGGGGGTCAGAGACCCAGTACTTC
D gene: NA; V gene: TRBV4-1; clone size: NA; J gene: TRBJ1-2; CDR3 protein: CASSQDTSNYGYTF; CDR3 DNA: TGCGCCAGCAGCCAAGATACCAGTAACTATGGCTACACCTTC
D gene: TRBD1; V gene: TRBV7-9; clone size: NA; J gene: TRBJ2-7; CDR3 protein: CASSTPGQGSSYEQYF; CDR3 DNA: TGTGCCAGCAGCACACCGGGACAGGGAAGCTCCTACGAGCAGTACTTC
D gene: TRBD2; V gene: TRBV10-3; clone size: NA; J gene: TRBJ2-3; CDR3 protein: CATGGSSGSNADTQYF; CDR3 DNA: TGTGCCACCGGGGGGTCTAGCGGGAGCAACGCAGATACGCAGTATTTT
D gene: TRBD1; V gene: TRBV5-4; clone size: NA; J gene: TRBJ1-2; CDR3 protein: CASSPKEGTGGAYGYTF; CDR3 DNA: TGTGCCAGCAGCCCTAAGGAGGGAACAGGGGGCGCGTATGGCTACACCTTC
D gene: TRBD1; V gene: TRBV5-1; clone size: NA; J gene: TRBJ2-1; CDR3 protein: CASSLAVFQGTAWLRLYNEQFF; CDR3 DNA: TGCGCCAGCAGCTTGGCCGTATTTCAAGGGACAGCCTGGCTCCGCCTTTACAATGAGCAGTTCTTC
D gene: TRBD1; V gene: TRBV9; clone size: NA; J gene: TRBJ1-2; CDR3 protein: CASSAAGTGGNYGYTF; CDR3 DNA: TGTGCCAGCAGCGCCGCCGGGACAGGGGGTAACTATGGCTACACCTTC
D gene: TRBD1; V gene: TRBV15; clone size: NA; J gene: TRBJ1-1; CDR3 protein: CATSNLQGTEAFF; CDR3 DNA: TGTGCCACCAGCAATCTACAGGGGACTGAAGCTTTCTTT
D gene: NA; V gene: TRBV13; clone size: NA; J gene: TRBJ2-5; CDR3 protein: CASTDGRVRETQYF; CDR3 DNA: TGTGCCAGCACCGACGGGCGGGTCCGAGAGACCCAGTACTTC
D gene: TRBD1; V gene: TRBV7-2; clone size: NA; J gene: TRBJ2-3; CDR3 protein: CASSLGQGYTDTQYF; CDR3 DNA: TGTGCCAGCAGTCTAGGACAGGGCTACACAGATACGCAGTATTTT
D gene: TRBD1; V gene: TRBV5-1; clone size: few; J gene: TRBJ1-1; CDR3 protein: CASATGGSPNTEAFF; CDR3 DNA: TGCGCCAGCGCCACAGGGGGCAGCCCGAACACTGAAGCTTTCTTT
D gene: NA; V gene: TRBV6-6; clone size: NA; J gene: TRBJ2-5; CDR3 protein: CASSYSSETQYF; CDR3 DNA: TGTGCCAGCAGTTACTCGTCAGAGACCCAGTACTTC
D gene: NA; V gene: TRBV9; clone size: NA; J gene: TRBJ1-6; CDR3 protein: CASSAPQNGAYNSPLHF; CDR3 DNA: TGTGCCAGCAGCGCCCCACAGAACGGCGCCTATAATTCACCCCTCCACTTT
D gene: NA; V gene: TRBV7-2; clone size: few; J gene: TRBJ2-3; CDR3 protein: CASRRDGAPPPDTQYF; CDR3 DNA: TGTGCCAGCAGAAGAGACGGGGCCCCACCGCCAGATACGCAGTATTTT
D gene: TRBD2; V gene: TRBV2; clone size: NA; J gene: TRBJ2-4; CDR3 protein: CASSEWEGPGNIQYF; CDR3 DNA: TGTGCCAGCAGTGAGTGGGAGGGCCCCGGAAACATTCAGTACTTC
D gene: TRBD2; V gene: TRBV10-3; clone size: NA; J gene: TRBJ2-7; CDR3 protein: CAIGTSGSSYEQYF; CDR3 DNA: TGTGCCATCGGGACTAGCGGAAGCTCCTACGAGCAGTACTTC
D gene: NA; V gene: TRBV2; clone size: NA; J gene: TRBJ2-2; CDR3 protein: CASSELSSLTGELFF; CDR3 DNA: TGTGCCAGCAGTGAATTGTCTAGTCTGACCGGGGAGCTGTTTTTT
D gene: TRBD1; V gene: TRBV15; clone size: once; J gene: TRBJ2-7; CDR3 protein: CATSRAGTGAYEQYF; CDR3 DNA: TGTGCCACCAGCAGAGCCGGGACAGGGGCCTACGAGCAGTACTTC
D gene: TRBD2; V gene: TRBV6-5; clone size: NA; J gene: TRBJ2-7; CDR3 protein: CASRGTSVTLEQYF; CDR3 DNA: TGTGCCAGCAGAGGGACTAGCGTAACCCTCGAGCAGTACTTC